These 24 T cell receptor beta chains were all obtained from the same sample, sequenced in a study of cytomegalovirus exposure and HLA in healthy donors. PCR amplification relied on 60 Vbeta primers (plus 13 Jbeta primers). The assay was immunoSEQ multiplex PCR, and TCRdb's table has in-frame clones only and misses some. The sample consists of over 130,000 clones, 60% to 85% of them appearing once. Specimen: PBMCs. Receptors were obtained from a man between 40 and 49 years old in good health and CMV-seronegative.

The V call is TRBV25-1, the J call TRBJ1-5; D call uncertain. Germline assignment: CDR1 MGHDK and CDR2 SYGVNS. Trimming pared 2 bases from V and 5 bases from J, leaving 7 bases between. The CDR3 totals 13 residues. CDR3: CASSEGGDQPQHF. CDR3 coding DNA: TGTGCCAGCAGTGAAGGCGGGGATCAGCCCCAGCATTTT.

The chain has TRBV4-2 and TRBJ2-1; TRBD2 matches at 12 bases. The CDR3 loop spans 15 amino acids. Germline trimming cut 3 bases from V and 3 bases from J; bases unmatched to any gene: 0. Germline lookup yields CDR1 LGHNA and CDR2 YNFKEQ. The CDR3 bases are TGTGCCAGCAGCCAGACTAGCGGGGGCTACAATGAGCAGTTCTTC. The encoded protein is CASSQTSGGYNEQFF.

The chain carries TRBV28 and TRBJ1-2, with D possibly matching TRBD1 (5 bases). Trimming stripped 6 bases from V and 6 bases from J, with 17 bases between. The CDR3 covers 14 residues. Germline V gene sequence: CDR1 MDHEN, CDR2 SYDVKM. DNA of the CDR3: TGTGCCAGCAGACCTCCAGGGAATCCCCATGGCTACACCTTC. The encoded protein is CASRPPGNPHGYTF.

A few counts support this clone. The CDR3 loop reads CASSPRQGGEQYF. The CDR3 DNA sequence: TGTGCCAGCAGCCCCCGACAGGGTGGGGAGCAGTACTTC. The chain recombines TRBV7-8 with TRBJ2-7; 7 bases map to TRBD1. The length of the CDR3 is 13 residues. Trimming removed 5 bases from V and 7 bases from J; junction bases left unmatched: 8. Germline CDR1 reads SGHVS; CDR2 reads FQNEAQ.

Comment on this clone: The junction shows a germline mismatch at one end, possibly a read error. CDR3 residues: CSSSSTTGGPTQNTQYF. DNA for the CDR3: TGTTCCAGCAGCAGTACAACGGGGGGGCCAACGCAAAATACGCAGTATTTT. The chain links TRBV7-9 to TRBJ2-3; TRBD2 agrees at 8 bases. Germline CDR1 and CDR2: SEHNR and FQNEAQ (reference sequence). This CDR3 is 17 amino acids long.

The CDR3: CASSLSSGSPGETQYF. DNA for the CDR3: TGTGCCAGCAGCTTGTCTAGCGGGAGCCCCGGGGAGACCCAGTACTTC. This rearrangement joins TRBV7-6 to TRBJ2-5, with TRBD2 matching 10 bases. J was trimmed by 5 bases and V by 3 bases; bases with no gene match: 9. The length of the CDR3 is 16 residues. Germline loops: CDR1 SGHVS, CDR2 FNYEAQ.

This clone appeared a single time. V and J are TRBV7-2 and TRBJ2-3, with TRBD2 matching over 13 bases. Germline V gives CDR1 SGHTA, CDR2 FQGNSA. The CDR3 consists of 17 residues. J was trimmed by 4 bases and V by 5 bases; bases with no gene match: 9. The CDR3: CASSQTSGRALADTQYF. Written as DNA, the CDR3 is TGTGCCAGCAGCCAAACTAGCGGGAGGGCCCTCGCAGATACGCAGTATTTT.

This clone has just a few counts. The chain combines TRBV28 with TRBJ1-2; 7 bases are shared with TRBD1. V was clipped by 5 bases and J by 6 bases; unmatched bases: 6. The CDR3 has 13 amino acids. From germline, CDR1 is MDHEN and CDR2 SYDVKM. CDR3 region: CASSPDRVHGYTF. In DNA, the CDR3 is TGTGCCAGCAGTCCCGACAGGGTGCATGGCTACACCTTC.

There are a few counts of this clone. V is TRBV6-6 and J is TRBJ2-1, with D perhaps matching TRBD2 (5 bases). CDR3 length: 13 amino acids. V gave up 1 base and J gave up 8 bases, with 9 bases separating them. In germline, CDR1 is MNHNY, CDR2 SVGAGI (reference sequence). CDR3 sequence reads: CASSYYGLHEQFF. CDR3 bases: TGTGCCAGCAGTTACTATGGACTCCATGAGCAGTTCTTC.

The chain uses TRBV19 and TRBJ2-3; perhaps TRBD2 as D (5 bases). The ends were cut back, 5 bases at V and 2 bases at J, with 17 bases in the middle. The germline V gene encodes CDR1 LNHDA and CDR2 SQIVND (reference sequence). The CDR3 length is 16 residues. In nucleotides, the CDR3 is TGTGCCAGTAGTCCGCCGAGGGCCAGGAACACAGATACGCAGTATTTT. Protein product: CASSPPRARNTDTQYF.

This clone has only a few counts. As DNA, the CDR3 is TGTGCCAGCAGTTCCTCGGGGACTGAAGCTTTCTTT. It translates to CASSSSGTEAFF. This chain uses TRBV27 with TRBJ1-1, with D unresolved. This CDR3 is 12 amino acids long. Trimming left V 4 bases short and J 5 bases short, with 8 bases between. Germline V gene sequence: CDR1 MNHEY, CDR2 SMNVEV (reference sequence).

The chain joins TRBV6-5 to TRBJ1-1; no clear D gene. Trimming removed 6 bases from V and 1 base from J, with 9 bases in between. This CDR3 is built from 13 residues. Germline V gene data show CDR1 as MNHEY and CDR2 as SVGAGI. For the CDR3, the DNA is TGTGCCAGCAGCCCCCGACAGAACACTGAAGCTTTCTTT. Its translation is CASSPRQNTEAFF.

J is TRBJ1-2 and V is TRBV27, with unresolved D. The length of the CDR3 is 11 residues. Trimming removed 8 bases at V and 4 bases at J, with 8 bases between. The germline gives CDR1 MNHEY, CDR2 SMNVEV (reference sequence). The CDR3 loop reads CASGSGYGYTF. Here the CDR3 DNA reads TGTGCCAGCGGGTCAGGCTATGGCTACACCTTC.

For the CDR3, the DNA is TGTGCCAGCAGTCCCCAAACAGGGGCCACAGATACGCAGTATTTT. It translates to CASSPQTGATDTQYF. The rearrangement links TRBV6-1 to TRBJ2-3; 7 bases map to TRBD1. The CDR3 length is 15 residues. Germline lookup yields CDR1 MNHNS and CDR2 SASEGT. The junction had 7 bases not matched to a gene; V was cut back by 5 bases and J by 2 bases.

The chain recombines TRBV5-4 with TRBJ2-7; 8 nucleotides match TRBD1. The CDR3 runs 15 residues. Germline V CDR1 and CDR2: SGHNT, YYREEE (reference sequence). V lost 3 bases to trimming and J lost 5 bases; unmatched junction nucleotides: 10. For the CDR3, the DNA is TGTGCCAGCAGCTCGTATCAGGGGGCCTGGAACGAGCAGTACTTC. The encoded protein is CASSSYQGAWNEQYF.

J is TRBJ2-7 and V is TRBV4-1, with 12 bases identical to TRBD1. V lost 0 bases and J lost 5; bases outside the gene matches: 5. This CDR3 has 16 residues. Germline CDR1 MGHRA, CDR2 YSYEKL. The CDR3 region has the DNA TGCGCCAGCAGCCAAGAGCCGGGACAGGGGGCCGACGAGCAGTACTTC. Protein sequence: CASSQEPGQGADEQYF.

CDR3 protein: CASSSRTSGGTGELFF. In DNA, the CDR3 is TGTGCCAGCAGCTCGAGGACTAGCGGCGGCACCGGGGAGCTGTTTTTT. The chain employs TRBV7-6 and TRBJ2-2; 10 nucleotides align to TRBD2. The CDR3 has 16 amino acids. With V trimmed by 4 bases and J by 4 bases, 6 bases remained unmatched. Germline V gene sequence: CDR1 SGHVS, CDR2 FNYEAQ.

This chain links TRBV6-1 with TRBJ2-4; D might be TRBD2 (7 bases). In germline, CDR1 is MNHNS, CDR2 SASEGT. Trimming took off 6 bases at V and 2 bases at J, with 11 bases between the two ends. The CDR3 consists of 14 residues. DNA for the CDR3: TGTGCCAGCAGAGGGGGGGGGTCCAAAAACATTCAGTACTTC. It yields the protein CASRGGGSKNIQYF.

This clone appeared a single time. J is TRBJ2-3 and V is TRBV15, with TRBD2 matching over 7 bases. The V gene end was trimmed by 1 base and the J gene end by 0 bases; junction bases not matched to a gene: 7. This CDR3 is built from 17 residues. Looked up from germline, CDR1 is LNHNV and CDR2 is YYDKDF (reference sequence). The CDR3 DNA is TGTGCCACCAGCAGAGGACTAGCTCCGTCTAGCACAGATACGCAGTATTTT. Its protein product is CATSRGLAPSSTDTQYF.

The genes are TRBV6-6 and TRBJ2-7; 7 nucleotides match TRBD2. V was pared by 0 bases and J by 3 bases, with 5 bases of the junction left unmatched. This CDR3 spans 15 amino acids. Germline V lookup: CDR1 MNHNY, CDR2 SVGAGI (reference sequence). The CDR3, as DNA: TGTGCCAGCAGTTACTCTGGCGGGAGTATCTACGAGCAGTACTTC. Translation: CASSYSGGSIYEQYF.

A few counts support this clone. J is TRBJ1-2 and V is TRBV5-8, with D maybe TRBD1 (5 bases). Trimming shortened V by 2 bases and J by 3 bases, and 11 bases separated the two germline ends. Germline values: CDR1 SGHTS, CDR2 YDEGEE. There are 14 residues in the CDR3. The chain's CDR3 is CASSFSGVHYGYTF. In DNA form, the CDR3 reads TGTGCCAGCAGCTTCTCGGGGGTTCACTATGGCTACACCTTC.

In this sample, this clone turned up once. This chain uses TRBV4-2 with TRBJ2-7, with TRBD2 matching 8 bases. Trimming cost V 0 bases and J 2 bases; bases outside gene matches: 6. The CDR3 is 16 residues long. Looked up from germline, CDR1 is LGHNA and CDR2 is YNFKEQ. In DNA form, the CDR3 reads TGTGCCAGCAGCCAAGAAGATAGCGGGGCTCCCTACGAGCAGTACTTC. Translating gives CASSQEDSGAPYEQYF.

The chain couples TRBV9 to TRBJ2-3; D might be TRBD2 (6 bases). CDR1 is SGDLS and CDR2 is YYNGEE in the germline V gene. The CDR3 runs to 16 residues. V dropped 0 bases and J dropped 1 base, with 12 bases sitting between them. The CDR3 sequence: CASSVGGGEGTDTQYF. The CDR3 DNA is TGTGCCAGCAGCGTAGGTGGAGGGGAGGGCACAGATACGCAGTATTTT.

The chain couples TRBV7-9 to TRBJ2-5; 8 nucleotides agree with TRBD1. The J segment lost 5 bases and the V segment lost 5 bases, leaving 13 bases of the junction unmatched. In germline, CDR1 is SEHNR, CDR2 FQNEAQ (reference sequence). The CDR3 runs to 16 residues. The CDR3 sequence: CASSDSPTGERETQYF. Written as DNA, the CDR3 is TGTGCCAGCAGCGACTCTCCGACAGGGGAGCGGGAGACCCAGTACTTC.